These 11 T cell receptor beta chains were sequenced from one sample in a study of T cell responses to AZD1222 COVID-19 vaccine. TCRdb keeps only in-frame clones here, not all; method: immunoSEQ multiplex PCR. The sample lists 180,000 or so clones; about 87% were seen once. The sequencing here drew on peripheral blood, taken 28 days after the second dose of the MenACWY control vaccine. Receptors were obtained from an adult who received the MenACWY meningococcal vaccine as a control.

The chain has TRBV25-1 and TRBJ2-7, with TRBD1 matching 7 bases. CDR1 and CDR2 from the germline V gene are MGHDK and SYGVNS. The trim removed 7 bases at V and 2 bases at J, leaving 11 bases unmatched. The CDR3 runs 15 residues. The chain's CDR3 is CASTDPRQGTYEQYF. The CDR3 coding sequence is TGTGCCAGCACCGACCCTAGACAGGGAACCTACGAGCAGTACTTC.

This clone was observed once. V is TRBV10-3 and J is TRBJ2-7, with TRBD1 identical over 12 bases. The CDR3 totals 14 residues. Germline loops: CDR1 ENHRY, CDR2 SYGVKD. Unmatched junction bases numbered 6, after V lost 7 bases and J lost 5 bases. CDR3 DNA: TGTGCCATCACAATAGGGACAGGGGGCGACGAGCAGTACTTC. Translated, it gives CAITIGTGGDEQYF.

This clone was found a few times. The rearrangement joins TRBV30 to TRBJ2-2; D is ambiguous. V gave up 4 bases and J gave up 1 base, with 7 bases separating them. CDR3 length: 13 residues. The V gene's germline CDR1 is GTSNPN and CDR2 SVGIG (reference sequence). The chain's CDR3 is CAWTPVNTGELFF. The CDR3 DNA sequence: TGTGCCTGGACCCCCGTGAACACCGGGGAGCTGTTTTTT.

The chain links TRBV5-6 to TRBJ1-6; D is uncertain. This CDR3 contains 16 residues. Germline CDR1 is SGHDT and CDR2 is YYEEEE. Between the trimmed V and J ends, which lost 0 bases and 1 base, there was a span of 8 bases. This chain's CDR3 is CASSLEWGSYNSPLHF. CDR3 DNA: TGTGCCAGCAGCTTGGAATGGGGTTCCTATAATTCACCCCTCCACTTT. Complete variable domain (other parts from reference TRBV5-6 and TRBJ1-6): DAGVTQSPTHLIKTRGQQVTLRCSPKSGHDTVSWYQQALGQGPQFIFQYYEEEERQRGNFPDRFSGHQFPNYSSELNVNALLLGDSALYLCASSLEWGSYNSPLHFGNGTRLTVT.

The J gene is TRBJ2-5, the V gene TRBV5-4, with 9 bases aligning to TRBD2. CDR3 length: 16 amino acids. The germline CDR1 and CDR2 sequences are SGHNT and YYREEE (reference sequence). The V gene end was trimmed by 3 bases and the J gene end by 5 bases; junction bases not matched to a gene: 11. The CDR3 spells CASSSPIAGERETQYF. CDR3 coding DNA: TGTGCCAGCAGCTCCCCTATAGCGGGAGAGCGGGAGACCCAGTACTTC.

V is TRBV5-6 and J is TRBJ1-4, with a tentative D call TRBD1 (6 bases). This CDR3 is built from 15 residues. Trimming took 4 bases from V and 0 from J, leaving 10 bases between them. CDR1 SGHDT and CDR2 YYEEEE come from the germline V gene. This CDR3 reads CASSAPGATNEKLFF. In DNA, the CDR3 is TGTGCCAGCAGCGCTCCAGGGGCAACTAATGAAAAACTGTTTTTT.

The gene calls are TRBV15 and TRBJ2-5; no clear D gene. V lost 2 bases and J 5 bases, leaving 3 bases between the germline ends. Germline lookup yields CDR1 LNHNV and CDR2 YYDKDF (reference sequence). The CDR3 sequence is 11 residues long. The CDR3 sequence is CATSRSETQYF. The CDR3 coding sequence is TGTGCCACCAGCAGATCGGAGACCCAGTACTTC.

This chain joins TRBV7-2 and TRBJ1-1, with D hard to call. The V gene lost 6 bases and the J gene lost 1 base, with 9 bases spanning the gap. CDR1 and CDR2 from the germline V gene are SGHTA and FQGNSA. CDR3 length: 13 residues. The CDR3 DNA is TGTGCCAGCAGGGAAACAGCGAACACTGAAGCTTTCTTT. Translating gives CASRETANTEAFF.

The V and J genes are TRBV5-1 and TRBJ1-1; no definite D call. Trimming cost V 4 bases and J 1 base, with 8 bases left between them. CDR1 is SGHRS and CDR2 is YFSETQ in the germline V gene. The CDR3 totals 13 residues. CDR3 in amino acids: CASSLITNTEAFF. DNA of the CDR3: TGCGCCAGCAGCCTAATCACGAACACTGAAGCTTTCTTT. Full variable domain (remainder filled in from reference TRBV5-1 and TRBJ1-1): KAGVTQTPRYLIKTRGQQVTLSCSPISGHRSVSWYQQTPGQGLQFLFEYFSETQRNKGNFPGRFSGRQFSNSRSEMNVSTLELGDSALYLCASSLITNTEAFFGQGTRLTVV.

The chain carries TRBV28 and TRBJ1-2, with D hard to call. This CDR3 has 14 amino acids. The germline V gene encodes CDR1 MDHEN and CDR2 SYDVKM. Trimming shortened V by 4 bases and J by 0 bases, and 9 bases separated the two germline ends. The CDR3 reads CASSYITANYGYTF. DNA of the CDR3: TGTGCCAGCAGTTACATCACAGCTAACTATGGCTACACCTTC.

The rearrangement uses TRBV7-2 and TRBJ2-5, with 7 positions matching TRBD1. V lost 4 bases to trimming and J lost 1 base; unmatched junction nucleotides: 3. CDR3 length equals 14 residues. Germline V gene data show CDR1 as SGHTA and CDR2 as FQGNSA. CDR3 DNA sequence: TGTGCCAGCAGCTCTGGACAGGTCCAAGAGACCCAGTACTTC. This codes for CASSSGQVQETQYF.